The 30 T cell receptor beta chains in this list originate from one sample, sequenced in a study of T cell repertoires in cytomegalovirus infection. TCRdb passed the reads through MiXCR, listing each CDR3 protein once. Of around 740,000 distinct CDR3 sequences in the sample, roughly a third were seen once. Sequencing was performed on PBMCs. The receptor set was obtained from a human donor in good health (CMV status not recorded). Some clones in this sample may be carry-over from other donors' samples.

This sequence joins TRBV19 and TRBJ1-2; a weak D match, TRBD1 (5 bases). Deletions cut 9 bases from V and 4 bases from J, with 21 bases between. The germline CDR1 and CDR2 sequences are LNHDA and SQIVND (reference sequence). This CDR3 spans 15 amino acids. This CDR3 is CASRGGSDYIYGYTF. The CDR3 nucleotides are TGTGCCAGCCGCGGGGGTTCCGACTACATCTATGGCTACACCTTC.

Only a few counts were recorded for this clonotype. This chain connects TRBV10-3 to TRBJ2-5; 9 nucleotides agree with TRBD1. Germline lookup yields CDR1 ENHRY and CDR2 SYGVKD. The J segment lost 2 bases and the V segment lost 2 bases, leaving 6 bases of the junction unmatched. CDR3 length: 16 amino acids. In nucleotides, the CDR3 is TGTGCCATCAGTGAGGGGGGACAGGGACCTCAAGAGACCCAGTACTTC. Translated, it gives CAISEGGQGPQETQYF.

J is TRBJ2-5 and V is TRBV7-4; the D is unclear. The CDR3 has 15 amino acids. Per the germline V gene, CDR1 is SGHVT and CDR2 is SQSDAQ. The V and J ends lost 1 base and 4 bases respectively, with 13 bases between them. CDR3 DNA: TGTGCCAGCAGCTTAGGGGTGGCCCAGCTAGAGACCCAGTACTTC. Its protein is CASSLGVAQLETQYF.

The chain has TRBV27 and TRBJ2-2; 8 bases are shared with TRBD1. V lost 4 bases and J lost 3; bases outside the gene matches: 7. This CDR3 has 16 amino acids. Germline V gene lookup returns CDR1 MNHEY and CDR2 SMNVEV (reference sequence). The CDR3: CASSSLGQGYTGELFF. CDR3 in DNA: TGTGCCAGCAGTTCCCTAGGACAGGGATACACCGGGGAGCTGTTTTTT.

V usage is TRBV18 and J usage is TRBJ1-6, with unresolved D. This CDR3 is built from 16 residues. Germline values: CDR1 KGHSH, CDR2 LQKENI. Trimming took off 2 bases at V and 8 bases at J, with 16 bases between the two ends. In nucleotides, the CDR3 is TGTGCCAGCTCACCATTAAAGGCTGGCGGGGATTCACCCCTCCACTTT. Translation gives CASSPLKAGGDSPLHF.

This clonotype was seen ten or more times. J is TRBJ1-2 and V is TRBV7-8; weak D call: TRBD1 (5 bases). The germline V gene encodes CDR1 SGHVS and CDR2 FQNEAQ. Between the trimmed V and J ends, which lost 2 bases and 6 bases, there was a span of 7 bases. CDR3 length: 12 amino acids. The DNA for the CDR3 is TGTGCCAGCAGCTTACGGGGGGATGGCTACACCTTC. Translated: CASSLRGDGYTF.

V gene TRBV27 combines with J gene TRBJ2-7; D is uncertain. The germline V and J ends were trimmed by 5 bases and 5 bases, with 13 bases remaining between them. This CDR3 is 13 amino acids long. The germline V gene encodes CDR1 MNHEY and CDR2 SMNVEV (reference sequence). The DNA for the CDR3 is TGTGCCAGCAGTCGATTCCGGGCCGACGAGCAGTACTTC. Its protein is CASSRFRADEQYF.

The chain joins TRBV6-6 to TRBJ2-3; D unresolved. The CDR3 runs to 14 residues. Germline assignment: CDR1 MNHNY and CDR2 SVGAGI (reference sequence). With 7 bases removed from V and 9 bases from J, the gap between germline ends came to 20 bases. CDR3 amino acids: CASKATPAMGTQYF. CDR3 DNA: TGTGCCAGCAAGGCGACGCCGGCGATGGGGACGCAGTATTTT.

This clonotype has just a few counts. The rearrangement uses TRBV12-3 or TRBV12-4 and TRBJ1-3; 8 nucleotides agree with TRBD1. Germline trimming cut 5 bases from V and 8 bases from J; bases unmatched to any gene: 5. The CDR3 consists of 13 residues. CDR3 in amino acids: CASSPDRVDTIYF. CDR3 DNA: TGTGCCAGCAGTCCGGACAGGGTGGACACCATATATTTT.

The chain uses TRBV18 and TRBJ2-7; the D gene is possibly TRBD2 (7 bases). The V gene lost 0 bases and the J gene lost 5 bases, with 14 bases spanning the gap. The germline V gene has CDR1 KGHSH and CDR2 LQKENI. The CDR3 contains 15 residues. This chain's CDR3 is CASSPPGRGGDEQYF. The CDR3 region has the DNA TGTGCCAGCTCACCACCCGGCAGGGGAGGGGACGAGCAGTACTTC.

In its sample, this clonotype was seen a few times. CDR3 sequence: CASSWEGQSNTEAFF. CDR3 nucleotide sequence: TGTGCCAGTAGCTGGGAGGGACAATCGAACACTGAAGCTTTCTTT. The V and J genes are TRBV19 and TRBJ1-1; a weak D match, TRBD1 (6 bases). The CDR3 loop spans 15 amino acids. V lost 6 bases and J 1 base, leaving 15 bases between the germline ends. Germline CDR1 is LNHDA and CDR2 is SQIVND (reference sequence).

CDR3 loop: CASSPEGQLSYEQYF. The CDR3 coding sequence is TGCGCCAGCAGCCCTGAGGGACAGCTCTCCTACGAGCAGTACTTC. The chain couples TRBV5-1 to TRBJ2-7; 7 bases fit TRBD1. V was pared by 4 bases and J by 0 bases, with 7 bases of the junction left unmatched. Germline V gives CDR1 SGHRS, CDR2 YFSETQ. This CDR3 region has 15 residues.

About this clonotype itself: This may stem from a read error, because a much larger clone lies one nucleotide away. The chain links TRBV7-2 to TRBJ2-3; unclear D gene. Between the trimmed V and J ends, which lost 0 bases and 5 bases, there was a span of 12 bases. The CDR3 sequence is 15 residues long. CDR1 and CDR2 from the germline V gene are SGHTA and FQGNSA. CDR3 nucleotides: TGTGCCAGCAGCTTAGCAGCCGGAGTAGTAGATACGCAGTATTTT. Protein product: CASSLAAGVVDTQYF.

The chain carries TRBV24-1 and TRBJ2-2, with TRBD1 as a possible D gene (6 bases). Trimming pared 9 bases from V and 6 bases from J, leaving 10 bases between. Per the germline V gene, CDR1 is KGHDR and CDR2 is SFDVKD. This CDR3 is 12 amino acids long. The CDR3 loop is CATQDSPGELFF. The CDR3 DNA sequence: TGTGCCACCCAGGACAGTCCCGGGGAGCTGTTTTTT.

The gene calls are TRBV7-3 and TRBJ1-1; 7 nucleotides agree with TRBD1. The J segment lost 3 bases and the V segment lost 6 bases, leaving 13 bases of the junction unmatched. Germline lookup yields CDR1 SGHTA and CDR2 FQGTGA. CDR3 length: 16 residues. This chain's CDR3 is CASSSRPQGRDTEAFF. For the CDR3, the DNA is TGTGCCAGCAGTTCCAGGCCACAGGGGAGGGACACTGAAGCTTTCTTT.

On this clonotype itself: The conserved closing phenylalanine or tryptophan is absent in this CDR3, likely reflecting a read error. V gene TRBV7-2 combines with J gene TRBJ1-1, with TRBD1 as a possible D gene (6 bases). V lost 3 bases to trimming and J lost 1 base, with 12 bases between them. The CDR3 runs to 15 residues. Looked up from germline, CDR1 is SGHTA and CDR2 is FQGNSA. The chain's CDR3 is CASSFERTANTEAFL. The CDR3 bases are TGTGCCAGCAGCTTCGAACGGACAGCGAACACTGAAGCTTTCTTG.

The gene calls are TRBV7-9 and TRBJ2-7; 7 positions agree with TRBD1. Looked up from germline, CDR1 is SEHNR and CDR2 is FQNEAQ (reference sequence). The junction had 11 bases not matched to a gene; V was cut back by 2 bases and J by 4 bases. The CDR3 length is 16 residues. CDR3 in DNA: TGTGCCAGCAGCTTACCTTCCGGGACAGCCACGTACGAGCAGTACTTC. This gives the protein CASSLPSGTATYEQYF.

CDR3 coding DNA: TGTGCCAGCAGCTCGTCGCCTAGCCGGGGAGGCTCGAATACGCAGTATTTT. Its protein product is CASSSSPSRGGSNTQYF. This sequence joins TRBV11-2 and TRBJ2-3; TRBD2 is a possible D gene (6 bases). CDR3 length: 17 amino acids. The ends were cut back, 4 bases at V and 7 bases at J, with 24 bases in the middle. Germline V gene data show CDR1 as SGHAT and CDR2 as FQNNGV.

This clonotype was observed at least ten times. V gene TRBV19 combines with J gene TRBJ2-4; 7 nucleotides line up with TRBD1. With V trimmed by 6 bases and J by 6 bases, 11 bases remained unmatched. The CDR3 loop spans 15 amino acids. Germline V gene lookup returns CDR1 LNHDA and CDR2 SQIVND (reference sequence). The DNA for the CDR3 is TGTGCCAGTAGAAAAGAGACAGGGTTGTCAAACATTCAGTACTTC. This sequence encodes CASRKETGLSNIQYF.

This clonotype was seen at least ten times. V is TRBV10-3 and J is TRBJ1-2; TRBD1 aligns across 10 bases. Per germline, CDR1 ENHRY and CDR2 SYGVKD. CDR3 size: 15 residues. V lost 7 bases and J lost 8; bases outside the gene matches: 13. CDR3 DNA sequence: TGTGCCATCATCGACCGGGACAGGGGCGCGGTGGGCTACACCTTC. Protein: CAIIDRDRGAVGYTF.

The chain is built from TRBV7-9 and TRBJ2-7; 12 nucleotides agree with TRBD1. V was clipped by 1 base and J by 6 bases; unmatched bases: 7. The CDR3 contains 16 residues. The germline CDR1 and CDR2 sequences are SEHNR and FQNEAQ (reference sequence). The CDR3 region is CASSLVSGTGGSEQYF. The CDR3 DNA reads as TGTGCCAGCAGCTTAGTCTCTGGGACAGGGGGCTCCGAGCAGTACTTC.

This clonotype was detected a few times. The genes are TRBV11-2 and TRBJ2-2; unclear D gene. Germline V CDR1 and CDR2: SGHAT, FQNNGV. Deletions cut 5 bases from V and 8 bases from J, with 12 bases between. The CDR3 loop spans 13 amino acids. CDR3 region: CASSLDPPGELFF. The DNA of the CDR3 is TGTGCCAGCAGCCTCGACCCCCCGGGGGAGCTGTTTTTT.

This clonotype was recorded once. The rearrangement links TRBV5-1 to TRBJ2-1; 12 bases align to TRBD2. The CDR3 runs to 20 residues. The germline gives CDR1 SGHRS, CDR2 YFSETQ. V lost 1 base, J lost 5 bases, and 16 bases stayed unmatched. The CDR3 nucleotides read TGCGCCAGCAGCTTGTGGGATCGACTAGCGGGAGAAAGTGGGCACAATGAGCAGTTCTTC. Amino acids: CASSLWDRLAGESGHNEQFF.

The V call is TRBV10-3, the J call TRBJ2-1, with TRBD2 matching over 9 bases. Germline V gene sequence: CDR1 ENHRY, CDR2 SYGVKD. The trim removed 10 bases at V and 5 bases at J, leaving 9 bases unmatched. CDR3 length: 14 amino acids. The CDR3 DNA follows: TGTGCCACCCTTAACAGCGGGGGGAACAATGAGCAGTTCTTC. It encodes CATLNSGGNNEQFF.

The sample holds many counts of this clonotype. The chain is built from TRBV11-1 and TRBJ2-3, with D perhaps TRBD1 (6 bases). CDR1 and CDR2 from the germline V gene are SGHAT and FQDESV (reference sequence). The CDR3 contains 14 residues. Trimming took off 5 bases at V and 1 base at J, with 10 bases between the two ends. The CDR3 here is CASSRRQGTDTQYF. In nucleotides, the CDR3 is TGTGCCAGCAGCCGCCGACAGGGCACAGATACGCAGTATTTT. Combining the CDR3 with reference TRBV11-1 and TRBJ2-3 gives the whole variable domain EAEVAQSPRYKITEKSQAVAFWCDPISGHATLYWYRQILGQGPELLVQFQDESVVDDSQLPKDRFSAERLKGVDSTLKIQPAELGDSAMYLCASSRRQGTDTQYFGPGTRLTVL.

This CDR3 is CASSSWTGTGNTIYF. CDR3 nucleotides: TGTGCCAGCAGCTCCTGGACAGGGACCGGAAACACCATATATTTT. The chain couples TRBV7-9 to TRBJ1-3, with TRBD1 matching over 8 bases. With 4 bases clipped from V and 4 bases from J, the junction kept 6 bases outside the gene matches. Germline assignment: CDR1 SEHNR and CDR2 FQNEAQ (reference sequence). The CDR3 length is 15 residues.

This clonotype came up many times. This chain connects TRBV7-2 to TRBJ2-1; 8 positions match TRBD2. Per the germline V gene, CDR1 is SGHTA and CDR2 is FQGNSA. Losses at the gene ends were 2 bases for V and 2 bases for J; bases not matched to a gene: 5. The CDR3 has 16 residues. The CDR3 is CASSLFGGGTYNEQFF. CDR3 in DNA: TGTGCCAGCAGCTTATTCGGGGGGGGGACCTACAATGAGCAGTTCTTC.

This clonotype was seen just once. The junction departs from the called germline gene at one end, perhaps through a read error. The chain recombines TRBV7-2 with TRBJ1-2; 7 bases are shared with TRBD1. The CDR3 loop spans 14 amino acids. The germline V gene has CDR1 SGHTA and CDR2 FQGNSA. CDR3 sequence (DNA): TGTGCCTGCAGCCTAGGGACAGCAGCCTATGGCTACACCTTC. Protein: CACSLGTAAYGYTF.

This clonotype was detected only once. This chain joins TRBV29-1 and TRBJ2-7, with 7 bases fitting TRBD1. V lost 6 bases and J lost 3; bases outside the gene matches: 5. CDR1 SQVTM and CDR2 ANQGSEA come from the germline V gene. This CDR3 has 12 amino acids. The CDR3 DNA follows: TGCAGCGTCTCACAGGGGTTCTACGAGCAGTACTTC. Translation gives CSVSQGFYEQYF.

The table lists this clonotype with a few counts. This chain uses TRBV5-6 with TRBJ2-4, with D perhaps assigned TRBD1 or TRBD2 (6 bases each). Looked up from germline, CDR1 is SGHDT and CDR2 is YYEEEE. The CDR3 spans 15 residues. Between the trimmed V and J ends, which lost 5 bases and 0 bases, there was a span of 12 bases. The CDR3 DNA sequence: TGTGCCAGCAGACGGGGGCGGTTAGCCAAAAACATTCAGTACTTC. Translation gives CASRRGRLAKNIQYF.